This entry is about one T cell receptor (beta chain). This record belongs to a study of blood T cell repertoires in COVID-19. Study at large: T cells, B-cell-depleted T cells, or PBMCs provided the cDNA or gDNA that served as material.

Per the germline V gene, CDR1 is SGHRS and CDR2 is YFSETQ. The CDR3 is 16 residues long. V lost 4 bases and J lost 4; bases outside the gene matches: 4. Some clones are missing from TCRdb's copy, which holds only in-frame ones; the method was immunoSEQ multiplex PCR. The sample includes 100,000 to 150,000 clones, 80% to 90% of them seen just once. Which cohort a participant joined came from the clinical history participants gave. The TCR was taken from a man aged 35-49 years with acute COVID-19. The V gene is TRBV5-1, the J gene TRBJ2-2; TRBD2 aligns across 13 bases. Sequenced sample: PBMCs or T cells enriched from blood (not recorded which). CDR3 nucleotides: TGCGCCAGCAGCCAGGGGACTAGCGGGGCCACCGGGGAGCTGTTTTTT. Encoded protein: CASSQGTSGATGELFF.